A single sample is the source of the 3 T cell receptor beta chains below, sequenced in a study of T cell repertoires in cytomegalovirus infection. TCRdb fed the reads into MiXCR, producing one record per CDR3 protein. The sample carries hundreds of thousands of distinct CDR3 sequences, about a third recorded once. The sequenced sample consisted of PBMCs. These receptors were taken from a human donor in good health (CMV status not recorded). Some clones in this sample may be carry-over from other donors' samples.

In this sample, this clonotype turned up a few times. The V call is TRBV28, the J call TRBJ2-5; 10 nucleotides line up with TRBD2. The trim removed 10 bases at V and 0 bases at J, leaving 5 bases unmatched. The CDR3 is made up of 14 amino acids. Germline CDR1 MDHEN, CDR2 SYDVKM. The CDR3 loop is CATRTSGYQETQYF. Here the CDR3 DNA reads TGTGCCACGCGGACTAGCGGATACCAAGAGACCCAGTACTTC.

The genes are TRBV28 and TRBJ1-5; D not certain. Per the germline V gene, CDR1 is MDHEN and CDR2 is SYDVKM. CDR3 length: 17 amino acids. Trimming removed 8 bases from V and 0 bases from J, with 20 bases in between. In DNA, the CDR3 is TGTGCCAGCTCCGAGGAAGGGTTTGGTTATAGCAATCAGCCCCAGCATTTT. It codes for CASSEEGFGYSNQPQHF.

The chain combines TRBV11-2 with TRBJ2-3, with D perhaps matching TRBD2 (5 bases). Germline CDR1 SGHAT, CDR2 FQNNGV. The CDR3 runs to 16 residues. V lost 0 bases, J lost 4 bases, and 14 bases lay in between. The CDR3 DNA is TGTGCCAGCAGCTTAGATCGACCGCTCGGGGCAGATACGCAGTATTTT. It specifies CASSLDRPLGADTQYF. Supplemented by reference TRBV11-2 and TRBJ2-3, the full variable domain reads EAGVAQSPRYKIIEKRQSVAFWCNPISGHATLYWYQQILGQGPKLLIQFQNNGVVDDSQLPKDRFSAERLKGVDSTLKIQPAKLEDSAVYLCASSLDRPLGADTQYFGPGTRLTVL.